The next 9 T cell receptor beta chains were all read from a single sample in a study of blood T cell repertoires in COVID-19. Clones were read by immunoSEQ multiplex PCR, and TCRdb kept only the in-frame ones, dropping some. This sample has nearly 70,000 clones; 88% occur once, and the top ten carry about 6.4%. Sample: peripheral blood. These receptors originate from a woman aged 65 to 85 with acute or convalescent COVID-19.

The V call is TRBV28, the J call TRBJ1-2; the D is unclear. Trimming shortened V by 0 bases and J by 8 bases, and 19 bases separated the two germline ends. The V gene's germline CDR1 is MDHEN and CDR2 SYDVKM. The CDR3 covers 16 residues. CDR3 nucleotides: TGTGCCAGCAGTTTATGGGAGGCCGGCCTCGTAAGGGGCTACACCTTC. It encodes CASSLWEAGLVRGYTF.

The rearrangement links TRBV18 to TRBJ1-1; 11 bases agree with TRBD1. Per the germline V gene, CDR1 is KGHSH and CDR2 is LQKENI. The CDR3 has 16 residues. J gave up 0 bases and V 6 bases, and 6 bases lay outside the gene matches. CDR3 loop: CASSPGTGGVNTEAFF. CDR3 in DNA: TGTGCCAGCTCTCCAGGGACAGGGGGGGTGAACACTGAAGCTTTCTTT.

The chain has TRBV4-3 and TRBJ1-4; the D gene is possibly TRBD1 (6 bases). The CDR3 spans 17 residues. Trimming cost V 1 base and J 5 bases, with 17 bases left between them. Germline CDR1 LGHNA, CDR2 YSLEER. The CDR3 loop reads CASSQGIADRTNEKLFF. CDR3 bases: TGCGCCAGCAGCCAAGGGATTGCCGACAGGACAAATGAAAAACTGTTTTTT.

The genes are TRBV6-2 or TRBV6-3 and TRBJ2-7, with a tentative D call TRBD2 (6 bases). CDR3 length: 13 amino acids. Trimming cost V 2 bases and J 6 bases, with 11 bases left between them. Germline CDR1 and CDR2: MNHEY and SVGEGT. CDR3 amino acids: CASSYRGGFEQYF. The CDR3 DNA sequence: TGTGCCAGCAGTTACAGGGGAGGTTTCGAGCAGTACTTC.

The chain links TRBV5-1 to TRBJ2-7; no definite D call. The CDR3 length is 12 residues. The V end was cut by 3 bases, the J end by 6 bases, with 10 bases between. Germline CDR1 reads SGHRS; CDR2 reads YFSETQ. CDR3 loop: CASSSPGFEQYF. As DNA, the CDR3 is TGCGCCAGCAGCTCGCCAGGATTCGAGCAGTACTTC.

The chain is built from TRBV5-6 and TRBJ2-2, with a possible D match to TRBD1 (5 bases). The CDR3 loop spans 14 amino acids. CDR1 is SGHDT and CDR2 is YYEEEE in the germline V gene. The ends were cut back, 7 bases at V and 3 bases at J, with 13 bases in the middle. The CDR3: CASGRTSDTGELFF. DNA of the CDR3: TGTGCCAGCGGGCGGACATCCGACACCGGGGAGCTGTTTTTT.

The genes are TRBV30 and TRBJ2-1; TRBD2 matches at 11 bases. The CDR3 runs to 17 residues. CDR1 and CDR2 from the germline V gene are GTSNPN and SVGIG (reference sequence). Trimming cost V 0 bases and J 7 bases; bases outside gene matches: 11. DNA for the CDR3: TGTGCCTGGAGTGTAGGCGTGGGTAGCGGGAGGGGTAATGAGCAGTTCTTC. Its protein product is CAWSVGVGSGRGNEQFF.

The chain recombines TRBV5-1 with TRBJ1-5; 10 nucleotides align to TRBD1. The CDR3 totals 14 residues. V was clipped by 4 bases and J by 6 bases; unmatched bases: 4. Germline V gene data show CDR1 as SGHRS and CDR2 as YFSETQ. CDR3 in DNA: TGCGCCAGCAGCGACGGGACAGGGGCTCAGCCCCAGCATTTT. Translation: CASSDGTGAQPQHF. Complete variable domain (other parts from reference TRBV5-1 and TRBJ1-5): KAGVTQTPRYLIKTRGQQVTLSCSPISGHRSVSWYQQTPGQGLQFLFEYFSETQRNKGNFPGRFSGRQFSNSRSEMNVSTLELGDSALYLCASSDGTGAQPQHFGDGTRLSIL.

The J gene is TRBJ2-3, the V gene TRBV28, with D perhaps matching TRBD1 (6 bases). CDR1 is MDHEN and CDR2 is SYDVKM in the germline V gene. The V and J ends lost 2 bases and 2 bases respectively, with 14 bases between them. CDR3 length equals 16 residues. The CDR3 here is CASSLTGSRDTDTQYF. The CDR3 nucleotides read TGTGCCAGCAGTTTAACAGGGTCGAGGGACACAGATACGCAGTATTTT.